These 30 T cell receptor beta chains originate from one sample sequenced in a study of blood T cell repertoires in COVID-19. TCRdb keeps only in-frame clones here, not all; method: immunoSEQ multiplex PCR. The sample yields about 350,000 clones, roughly 90% seen once. Sequenced: PBMCs or T cells enriched from blood (not recorded which). The receptors stem from a woman aged 25 to 39 who had recovered from COVID-19.

This clone was seen only once. The rearrangement uses TRBV7-8 and TRBJ1-3; 7 bases map to TRBD1. CDR1 and CDR2 (germline): SGHVS, FQNEAQ. The CDR3 totals 16 residues. V lost 5 bases, J lost 3 bases, and 10 bases stayed unmatched. Here the CDR3 reads CASSNSDRAFGNTIYF. The CDR3 coding sequence is TGTGCCAGCAGCAACAGCGACAGGGCGTTTGGAAACACCATATATTTT.

This rearrangement joins TRBV3-1 (or the pseudogene TRBV3-2) to TRBJ1-1; D is unclear. CDR3 length: 12 amino acids. Germline V gene sequence: CDR1 LGHDT, CDR2 YNNKEL (reference sequence). V lost 4 bases, J lost 4 bases, and 7 bases lay in between. This chain's CDR3 is CASSPVGTEAFF. The CDR3 bases are TGTGCCAGCAGCCCAGTTGGCACTGAAGCTTTCTTT.

The chain links TRBV5-1 to TRBJ2-7, with 12 bases that match TRBD2. Per germline, CDR1 SGHRS and CDR2 YFSETQ. CDR3 length: 19 amino acids. V lost 4 bases to trimming and J lost 2 bases; unmatched junction nucleotides: 16. The CDR3 nucleotides are TGCGCCAGCAGCCTCCAACCCTCTAGCGGGAGGGCCACGACCTACGAGCAGTACTTC. Translated: CASSLQPSSGRATTYEQYF.

On this clone: The sample has other DNA sequences that encode this CDR3 too. This chain connects TRBV5-1 to TRBJ1-1; 7 bases line up with TRBD1. The junction had 7 bases not matched to a gene; V was cut back by 4 bases and J by 4 bases. The germline V gene has CDR1 SGHRS and CDR2 YFSETQ. CDR3 length: 14 amino acids. CDR3 region: CASSLAGGGTEAFF. Written as DNA, the CDR3 is TGCGCCAGCAGCCTGGCAGGGGGTGGCACTGAAGCTTTCTTT.

The chain joins TRBV5-1 to TRBJ2-1; 14 bases fit TRBD2. Germline V gene lookup returns CDR1 SGHRS and CDR2 YFSETQ. The V gene end was trimmed by 4 bases and the J gene end by 9 bases; junction bases not matched to a gene: 6. The CDR3 loop spans 15 amino acids. The CDR3 loop is CASSKGLAGAVEQFF. The DNA of the CDR3 is TGCGCCAGCAGCAAGGGACTAGCGGGAGCCGTTGAGCAGTTCTTC. Variable domain in full (rest from reference TRBV5-1 and TRBJ2-1): KAGVTQTPRYLIKTRGQQVTLSCSPISGHRSVSWYQQTPGQGLQFLFEYFSETQRNKGNFPGRFSGRQFSNSRSEMNVSTLELGDSALYLCASSKGLAGAVEQFFGPGTRLTVL.

V is TRBV28 and J is TRBJ1-2, with D perhaps TRBD1 (5 bases). The V gene lost 1 base and the J gene lost 9 bases, with 12 bases spanning the gap. CDR1 and CDR2 (germline): MDHEN, SYDVKM. This CDR3 comprises 13 residues. This chain's CDR3 is CASSLSAQGRYTF. The CDR3 DNA sequence: TGTGCCAGCAGTTTATCGGCCCAGGGTCGCTACACCTTC.

This chain uses TRBV5-1 with TRBJ2-2, with D hard to call. The germline V gene has CDR1 SGHRS and CDR2 YFSETQ. The CDR3 length is 15 residues. V was pared by 4 bases and J by 7 bases, with 17 bases between. The CDR3 DNA sequence: TGCGCCAGCAGCCCGGGTGGCTACCTCGACGGGGAGCTGTTTTTT. Amino acid sequence: CASSPGGYLDGELFF.

The rearrangement links TRBV5-4 to TRBJ2-5, with D possibly matching TRBD2 (5 bases). The CDR3 consists of 14 residues. Trimming took off 0 bases at V and 4 bases at J, with 10 bases between the two ends. Germline V gene lookup returns CDR1 SGHNT and CDR2 YYREEE (reference sequence). CDR3 protein: CASSLVLGGETQYF. The CDR3 DNA reads TGTGCCAGCAGCTTGGTGTTAGGAGGAGAGACCCAGTACTTC.

This clone was counted only a few times. The chain has TRBV14 and TRBJ1-2; D gene uncertain. V lost 1 base and J 4 bases, leaving 10 bases between the germline ends. The CDR3 is 14 residues long. Germline values: CDR1 SGHDN, CDR2 FVKESK. The CDR3 region is CASSQGLSRYGYTF. In nucleotides, the CDR3 is TGTGCCAGCAGCCAAGGGTTGTCGCGCTATGGCTACACCTTC.

This sequence joins TRBV7-9 and TRBJ1-5; TRBD1 matches at 7 bases. The length of the CDR3 is 15 residues. Germline lookup yields CDR1 SEHNR and CDR2 FQNEAQ (reference sequence). With 5 bases clipped from V and 2 bases from J, the junction kept 6 bases outside the gene matches. The DNA for the CDR3 is TGTGCCAGCAGCCTAACAGGGGTTGGCAATCAGCCCCAGCATTTT. This encodes CASSLTGVGNQPQHF.

The chain uses TRBV4-1 and TRBJ1-1; TRBD1 might be the D (5 bases). The CDR3 runs to 16 residues. The V and J ends lost 0 bases and 0 bases respectively, with 11 bases between them. Per the germline V gene, CDR1 is MGHRA and CDR2 is YSYEKL. In nucleotides, the CDR3 is TGCGCCAGCAGCCAAGATCAAGGGGTGATGAACACTGAAGCTTTCTTT. Protein product: CASSQDQGVMNTEAFF.

The chain is built from TRBV27 and TRBJ1-2, with TRBD1 identical over 8 bases. Germline loops: CDR1 MNHEY, CDR2 SMNVEV (reference sequence). The CDR3 is made up of 15 amino acids. The J segment lost 0 bases and the V segment lost 5 bases, leaving 5 bases of the junction unmatched. This CDR3 reads CASSPRQGSNYGYTF. The CDR3 DNA sequence: TGTGCCAGCAGTCCACGACAGGGGTCTAACTATGGCTACACCTTC.

The chain carries TRBV25-1 and TRBJ2-1, with TRBD2 as a possible D gene (6 bases). CDR1 and CDR2 from the germline V gene are MGHDK and SYGVNS. The CDR3 has 14 amino acids. With 8 bases removed from V and 0 bases from J, the gap between germline ends came to 11 bases. The CDR3 DNA reads as TGTGCCAGCTCCTCGACTAGCTCCTACAATGAGCAGTTCTTC. Encoded protein: CASSSTSSYNEQFF.

The chain's CDR3 is CTSIPPPGLPYEQYF. DNA for the CDR3: TGCACCAGTATTCCCCCCCCGGGACTTCCCTACGAGCAGTACTTC. This chain uses TRBV1 with TRBJ2-7; the D call TRBD2 from the table was never checked on the DNA. TRBV1 is given as a pseudogene. The CDR3 covers 15 residues.

The gene calls are TRBV27 and TRBJ1-4; D gene unclear. CDR1 is MNHEY, CDR2 SMNVEV, per germline (reference sequence). Trimming pared 5 bases from V and 4 bases from J, leaving 8 bases between. The CDR3 consists of 13 residues. CDR3 DNA: TGTGCCAGCAGTCCCTTAAATAATGAAAAACTGTTTTTT. Amino acids: CASSPLNNEKLFF. Variable domain in full (rest from reference TRBV27 and TRBJ1-4): EAQVTQNPRYLITVTGKKLTVTCSQNMNHEYMSWYRQDPGLGLRQIYYSMNVEVTDKGDVPEGYKVSRKEKRNFPLILESPSPNQTSLYFCASSPLNNEKLFFGSGTQLSVL.

The V call is TRBV18, the J call TRBJ1-1; 7 bases fit TRBD1. This CDR3 has 15 residues. The ends lost 2 bases at V and 3 bases at J; junction bases unmatched: 6. From germline, CDR1 is KGHSH and CDR2 LQKENI. CDR3 region: CASSPNRGSDTEAFF. In nucleotides, the CDR3 is TGTGCCAGCTCACCAAACAGGGGTTCGGACACTGAAGCTTTCTTT.

CDR3: CASSFLGAGYTF. The CDR3 nucleotides read TGTGCCAGCAGCTTTTTGGGGGCTGGCTACACCTTC. The V and J genes are TRBV7-2 and TRBJ1-2, with D maybe TRBD1 (6 bases). Germline lookup yields CDR1 SGHTA and CDR2 FQGNSA. The CDR3 loop spans 12 amino acids. The V end lost 3 bases, the J end lost 7 bases, and 9 bases lay between the germline ends.

This rearrangement joins TRBV28 to TRBJ2-1, with D maybe TRBD2 (6 bases). V was shortened by 7 bases and J by 1 base, with 17 bases between the two germline ends. This CDR3 comprises 16 residues. The germline CDR1 and CDR2 sequences are MDHEN and SYDVKM. The CDR3 DNA reads as TGTGCCAGCATCCTAACCCCCGGGGGATCCTACAATGAGCAGTTCTTC. Translated: CASILTPGGSYNEQFF.

V is TRBV19 and J is TRBJ1-1; D gene uncertain. Germline V CDR1 and CDR2: LNHDA, SQIVND (reference sequence). The ends were cut back, 6 bases at V and 2 bases at J, with 4 bases in the middle. The CDR3 sequence is 11 residues long. For the CDR3, the DNA is TGTGCCAGTAGGGGCAACACTGAAGCTTTCTTT. It yields the protein CASRGNTEAFF.

This chain joins TRBV27 and TRBJ2-2, with TRBD2 identical over 8 bases. The J segment lost 6 bases and the V segment lost 2 bases, leaving 8 bases of the junction unmatched. CDR1 is MNHEY, CDR2 SMNVEV, per germline (reference sequence). The CDR3 runs 16 residues. The CDR3 sequence is CASSLNPGGLPGELFF. For the CDR3, the DNA is TGTGCCAGCAGTTTAAATCCGGGAGGGCTCCCCGGGGAGCTGTTTTTT.

V is TRBV3-1 (or the pseudogene TRBV3-2) and J is TRBJ2-1; 7 bases fit TRBD1. The CDR3 sequence is 14 residues long. In germline, CDR1 is LGHDT, CDR2 YNNKEL (reference sequence). J gave up 5 bases and V 4 bases, and 5 bases lay outside the gene matches. The CDR3 DNA reads TGTGCCAGCAGCCTCCGGGACAGAAACAATGAGCAGTTCTTC. Protein sequence: CASSLRDRNNEQFF.

CDR3 residues: CAGTSGTYEQYF. CDR3 DNA sequence: TGTGCGGGGACTAGCGGTACCTACGAGCAGTACTTC. This chain uses TRBV28 with TRBJ2-7; 11 positions match TRBD2. CDR3 length: 12 amino acids. Germline-derived CDR1 and CDR2 are MDHEN and SYDVKM.

The genes are TRBV7-8 and TRBJ1-5; 8 nucleotides line up with TRBD1. Trimming at V came to 1 base and at J to 7 bases, leaving 15 bases not matched to a gene. Germline-derived CDR1 and CDR2 are SGHVS and FQNEAQ. The CDR3 is made up of 18 amino acids. The CDR3 nucleotides are TGTGCCAGCAGCTTAGGGGTCAGGGGGCCACAGGTGGGACAGCCCCAGCATTTT. Translating gives CASSLGVRGPQVGQPQHF.

The V gene is TRBV29-1, the J gene TRBJ2-2; no clear D. Trimming removed 2 bases from V and 2 bases from J, with 9 bases in between. Germline values: CDR1 SQVTM, CDR2 ANQGSEA. The CDR3 contains 14 residues. The CDR3 DNA reads as TGCAGCGTTGAAAGTACAGCAAACACCGGGGAGCTGTTTTTT. Protein product: CSVESTANTGELFF.

The chain is built from TRBV30 and TRBJ1-2; TRBD1 agrees at 8 bases. CDR3 size: 17 residues. Looked up from germline, CDR1 is GTSNPN and CDR2 is SVGIG (reference sequence). Unmatched junction bases numbered 11, after V lost 2 bases and J lost 0 bases. CDR3: CAWSFQGGDRSNYGYTF. CDR3 coding DNA: TGTGCCTGGAGTTTTCAGGGGGGGGACAGGTCTAACTATGGCTACACCTTC.

The chain combines TRBV2 with TRBJ2-3; TRBD2 matches at 9 bases. Germline lookup yields CDR1 SNHLY and CDR2 FYNNEI. The CDR3 sequence is 17 residues long. J gave up 4 bases and V 3 bases, and 11 bases lay outside the gene matches. CDR3 in amino acids: CASSETPASGTSDTQYF. Written as DNA, the CDR3 is TGTGCCAGCAGTGAGACTCCGGCTAGCGGGACTTCAGATACGCAGTATTTT.

The genes are TRBV27 and TRBJ2-3; the D gene is possibly TRBD2 (6 bases). The CDR3 runs 15 residues. V gave up 4 bases and J gave up 4 bases, with 15 bases separating them. Per the germline V gene, CDR1 is MNHEY and CDR2 is SMNVEV (reference sequence). The CDR3 nucleotides are TGTGCCAGCAGTTACGGGGGTAGGAACTCAGATACGCAGTATTTT. It yields the protein CASSYGGRNSDTQYF.

This clone came up a few times. V usage is TRBV5-1 and J usage is TRBJ1-1; D gene unclear. Germline assignment: CDR1 SGHRS and CDR2 YFSETQ. The CDR3 has 15 residues. The V end was cut by 2 bases, the J end by 0 bases, with 11 bases between. This chain's CDR3 is CASSFGRRMNTEAFF. DNA of the CDR3: TGCGCCAGCAGCTTCGGGCGGAGGATGAACACTGAAGCTTTCTTT. Using reference TRBV5-1 and TRBJ1-1 for the parts outside the CDR3, the full variable domain is KAGVTQTPRYLIKTRGQQVTLSCSPISGHRSVSWYQQTPGQGLQFLFEYFSETQRNKGNFPGRFSGRQFSNSRSEMNVSTLELGDSALYLCASSFGRRMNTEAFFGQGTRLTVV.

The chain recombines TRBV27 with TRBJ2-5; 10 bases align to TRBD1. CDR1 and CDR2 (germline): MNHEY, SMNVEV (reference sequence). V was pared by 6 bases and J by 3 bases, with 7 bases of the junction left unmatched. The CDR3 contains 15 residues. The CDR3 sequence: CASRGAGTGEETQYF. The CDR3 DNA follows: TGTGCCAGCAGGGGAGCCGGGACAGGGGAAGAGACCCAGTACTTC.

The gene calls are TRBV5-5 and TRBJ2-1; 7 nucleotides match TRBD1. V lost 0 bases to trimming and J lost 4 bases; unmatched junction nucleotides: 4. The CDR3 is 15 residues long. Germline CDR1 SGHKS, CDR2 YYEKEE (reference sequence). For the CDR3, the DNA is TGTGCCAGCAGCTTGGTGAGGACAGGATACAATGAGCAGTTCTTC. It codes for CASSLVRTGYNEQFF.